This T cell receptor (beta chain) stems from a study of shared clonotypes between healthy human individuals. Study-wide background: Ranging from 18 to 49 in age, donors were two women and a few men.

Assay execution took place at the deep level. Each replicate PCR on the sorted subsets used roughly 200 ng DNA (approximately 33,000 T cell genomes). Some clones are missing from TCRdb's copy, which holds only in-frame ones; the method was immunoSEQ multiplex PCR. The sample has about 600,000 clones; 95% are singletons. Naive CD8 isolation took CD45RO-negative cells positively selected for CCR7 and excluded terminally differentiated effector memory CD45RA+ cells. The source material was naive CD8+ T cells sorted from blood. The source is a woman aged 30 to 39 in good health.

This CDR3 is CASSLMLAGPYEQYF. The CDR3 coding sequence is TGTGCCAGCAGTTTAATGCTAGCGGGGCCCTACGAGCAGTACTTC. This rearrangement joins TRBV27 to TRBJ2-7; the match to TRBD2 covers 9 bases. The V and J ends lost 2 bases and 2 bases, in that order; junction bases with no gene match: 4. This CDR3 comprises 15 residues. CDR1 MNHEY and CDR2 SMNVEV come from the germline V gene (reference sequence).